This paragraph reports one T cell receptor (beta chain). The data derive from a study of T-cell reconstitution after alpha-beta-depleted transplantation in children. The CDR3 is made up of 15 amino acids. V shed 6 bases, J shed 0 bases, and the junction held 5 bases outside the gene matches. Unique molecular identifiers were incorporated when the TCRbeta library was constructed. TCRdb called the PCR reads again in MiXCR, with one record for every CDR3 protein. The table lists under 450,000 distinct CDR3 sequences, about 14% of them singletons. The sample in question was PBMCs, obtained from the stem cell graft. The TCR comes from a human donor who donated a stem cell graft to a child with Fanconi anemia. The rearrangement joins TRBV12-3 or TRBV12-4 to TRBJ1-5; 7 bases fit TRBD1. For the CDR3, the DNA is TGTGCCAGCAGGTCCAGGGGGGATAGCAATCAGCCCCAGCATTTT. Residues: CASRSRGDSNQPQHF.